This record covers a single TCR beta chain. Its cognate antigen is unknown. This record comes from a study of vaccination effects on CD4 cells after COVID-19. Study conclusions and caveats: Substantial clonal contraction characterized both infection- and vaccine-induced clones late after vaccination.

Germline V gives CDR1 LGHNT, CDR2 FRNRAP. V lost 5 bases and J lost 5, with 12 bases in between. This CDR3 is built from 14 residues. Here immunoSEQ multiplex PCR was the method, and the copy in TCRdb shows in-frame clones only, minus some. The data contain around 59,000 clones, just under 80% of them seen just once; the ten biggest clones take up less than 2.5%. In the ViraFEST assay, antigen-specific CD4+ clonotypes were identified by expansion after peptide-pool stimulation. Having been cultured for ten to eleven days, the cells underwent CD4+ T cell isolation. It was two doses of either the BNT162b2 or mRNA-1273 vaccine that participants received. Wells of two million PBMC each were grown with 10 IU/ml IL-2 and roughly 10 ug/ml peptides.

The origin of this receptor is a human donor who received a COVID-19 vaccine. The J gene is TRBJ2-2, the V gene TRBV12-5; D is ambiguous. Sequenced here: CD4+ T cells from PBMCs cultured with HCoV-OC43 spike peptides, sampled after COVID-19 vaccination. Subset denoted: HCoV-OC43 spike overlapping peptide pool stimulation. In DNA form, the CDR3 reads TGTGCTAGTGGTCCTCCCCCCGGGACCGGGGAGCTGTTTTTT. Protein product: CASGPPPGTGELFF.